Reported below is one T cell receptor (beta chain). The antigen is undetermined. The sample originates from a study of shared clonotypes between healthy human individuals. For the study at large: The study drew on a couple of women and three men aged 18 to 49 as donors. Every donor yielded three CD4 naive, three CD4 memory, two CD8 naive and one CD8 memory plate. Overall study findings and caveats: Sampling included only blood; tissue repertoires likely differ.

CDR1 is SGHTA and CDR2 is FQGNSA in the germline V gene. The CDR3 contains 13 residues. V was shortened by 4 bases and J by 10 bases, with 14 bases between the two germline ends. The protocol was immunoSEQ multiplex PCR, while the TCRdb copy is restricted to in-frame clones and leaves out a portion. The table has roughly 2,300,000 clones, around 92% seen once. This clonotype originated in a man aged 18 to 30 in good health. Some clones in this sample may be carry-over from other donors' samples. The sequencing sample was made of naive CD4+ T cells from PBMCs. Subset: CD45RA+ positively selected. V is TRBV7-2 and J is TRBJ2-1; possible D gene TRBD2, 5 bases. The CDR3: CASSSARGREQFF. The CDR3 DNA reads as TGTGCCAGCAGCTCCGCCCGGGGTCGGGAGCAGTTCTTC.